The 9 T cell receptor beta chains below come from one sample, sequenced in a study of CXCR3-negative and CXCR3-positive naive CD8 T cells. Study observations and caveats: Naive CXCR3-positive cells had TRB CDR3s more hydrophobic than those of CXCR3-negative naive cells.

These receptors are not linked to any known antigen. All TRB cDNA libraries came from 5' RACE performed with UMI labels. Following a re-call of the 5' RACE reads, TCRdb has one entry per CDR3 protein and lacks DNA. Recorded for this sample: about 6,000 distinct CDR3 sequences. Specimen: naive CXCR3+ CD8+ T cells from blood. Subset in this sample: CD45RO-CCR7+CD27+CD95- naive CD8+ T cells expressing CXCR3 (TNR3+). The source is a human donor in good health. Some clones in this sample may be carry-over from other donors' samples.

V and J are TRBV6-5 and TRBJ1-3; with no DNA, the TCRdb D assignment of TRBD1 cannot be verified. The CDR3 sequence is 17 residues long. The V gene's germline CDR1 is MNHEY and CDR2 SVGAGI. The CDR3 sequence is CASSYQTGTGPGNTIYF.

V and J are TRBV6-1 and TRBJ1-2; TCRdb reports TRBD1, a call that lacks DNA to check it against. CDR3 length equals 16 residues. CDR1 is MNHNS, CDR2 SASEGT, per germline. CDR3 in amino acids: CASSTASTGFNYGYTF.

This clonotype is medium-sized (0.01 to 0.1%) by frequency. The chain recombines TRBV20-1 with TRBJ1-1; the TCRdb call, TRBD1, lacks DNA for checking. Germline V gene lookup returns CDR1 DFQATT and CDR2 SNEGSKA (reference sequence). This CDR3 is built from 15 residues. The CDR3 spells CSARSRGLGFTEAFF.

Judged by frequency, this clonotype is medium-sized. The chain employs TRBV30 and TRBJ2-3. The CDR3 consists of 15 residues. Germline CDR1 GTSNPN, CDR2 SVGIG (reference sequence). CDR3 amino acids: CAWSAQVLATDTQYF.

According to its frequency, this clonotype is medium-sized. The V call is TRBV4-2, the J call TRBJ1-6. Germline-derived CDR1 and CDR2 are LGHNA and YNFKEQ. The CDR3 runs to 15 residues. CDR3 sequence: CASSQQDTYNSPLHF.

This sequence joins TRBV5-1 and TRBJ2-5; without DNA, the TCRdb call of TRBD2 cannot be checked. This CDR3 has 15 residues. In germline, CDR1 is SGHRS, CDR2 YFSETQ. CDR3 residues: CASSPGLAGQETQYF.

This clonotype is called medium-sized based on its frequency. The chain is built from TRBV18 and TRBJ2-7; TCRdb's D call of TRBD1 is untestable without DNA. The CDR3 is 15 residues long. CDR1 is KGHSH, CDR2 LQKENI, per germline. The CDR3 loop reads CASSPPTGTTYEQYF.

This rearrangement joins TRBV29-1 to TRBJ1-4; TCRdb outputs TRBD1, but without DNA this stays unchecked. Per germline, CDR1 SQVTM and CDR2 ANQGSEA. The CDR3 extends over 13 amino acids. The chain's CDR3 is CSVDTGASEKLFF.

The chain joins TRBV6-5 to TRBJ1-1; the TCRdb D gene call, TRBD1, has no DNA to confirm it. The CDR3 has 17 residues. Germline V gene sequence: CDR1 MNHEY, CDR2 SVGAGI. This chain's CDR3 is CASSYRPGGPQNTEAFF.